The T cell receptor (beta chain) under discussion was sequenced for a study of T cell repertoires in cytomegalovirus infection. Turning to the study itself: Selected CMV epitopes included recently identified HLA-C-restricted ones as well as well-studied HLA-B-restricted ones. Based on public TCR beta signatures, there were indications of CMV infection and of a matching HLA type.

This clonotype came up a few times. Its antigen is undetermined. From the reads, TCRdb called clonotypes with MiXCR, one entry per CDR3 protein. The repertoire includes 50,000 to 55,000 distinct CDR3 sequences, 15% to 25% of them detected once, and less than 30% sits in the top ten. Study-wide results and limits: Individuals carrying CMV plus the relevant HLA were identified by cumulative frequency of public TCR beta families.

The clonotype originates from a human donor in good health (CMV status not recorded). Some clones in this sample may be carry-over from other donors' samples. The material sequenced was CD8+ T cells from cultured PBMCs, taken from culture after CMV antigen stimulation.

CDR3 sequence reads: CASRTGTYNEQFF. The DNA for the CDR3 is TGTGCCAGCAGGACAGGGACCTACAATGAGCAGTTCTTC. The rearrangement joins TRBV27 to TRBJ2-1; 7 bases are a match to TRBD1. J gave up 2 bases and V 6 bases, and 1 base lay outside the gene matches. Germline loops: CDR1 MNHEY, CDR2 SMNVEV (reference sequence). There are 13 residues in the CDR3.